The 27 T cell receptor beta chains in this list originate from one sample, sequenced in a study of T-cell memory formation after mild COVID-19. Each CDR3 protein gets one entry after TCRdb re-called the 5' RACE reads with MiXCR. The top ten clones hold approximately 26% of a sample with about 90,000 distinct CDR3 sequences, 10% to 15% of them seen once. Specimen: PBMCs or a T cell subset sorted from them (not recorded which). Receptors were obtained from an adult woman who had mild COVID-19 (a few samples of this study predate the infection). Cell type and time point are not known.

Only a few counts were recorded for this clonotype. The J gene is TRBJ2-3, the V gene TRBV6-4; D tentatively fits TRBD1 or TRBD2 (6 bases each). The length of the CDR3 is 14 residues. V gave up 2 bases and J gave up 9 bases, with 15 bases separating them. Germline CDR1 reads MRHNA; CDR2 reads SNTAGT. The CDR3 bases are TGTGCCAGCAGTGACGGAGGGGGGATCGGGACGCAGTATTTT. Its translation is CASSDGGGIGTQYF.

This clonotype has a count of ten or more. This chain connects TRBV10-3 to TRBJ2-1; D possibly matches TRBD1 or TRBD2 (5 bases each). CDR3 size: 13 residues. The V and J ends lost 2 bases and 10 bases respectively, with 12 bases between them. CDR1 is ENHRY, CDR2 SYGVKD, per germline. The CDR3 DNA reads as TGTGCCATCAGTGAGCCCGGGGCCGTGGAGCAGTTCTTC. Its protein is CAISEPGAVEQFF.

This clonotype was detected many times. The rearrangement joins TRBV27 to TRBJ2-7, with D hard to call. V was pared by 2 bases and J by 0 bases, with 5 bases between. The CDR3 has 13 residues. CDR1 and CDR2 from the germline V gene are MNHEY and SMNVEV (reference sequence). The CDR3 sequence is CASSLSFSYEQYF. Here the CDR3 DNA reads TGTGCCAGCAGTTTAAGTTTCTCCTACGAGCAGTACTTC.

The DNA of the CDR3 is TGTGCCAGCAGCACCACTTTTAGAAGCGGGGAAACCTACAATGAGCAGTTCTTC. Translation gives CASSTTFRSGETYNEQFF. This chain joins TRBV21-1 and TRBJ2-1; TRBD2 reflects the table's D call only, with no check against the DNA. TRBV21-1 is tagged as a pseudogene. The CDR3 length is 18 residues.

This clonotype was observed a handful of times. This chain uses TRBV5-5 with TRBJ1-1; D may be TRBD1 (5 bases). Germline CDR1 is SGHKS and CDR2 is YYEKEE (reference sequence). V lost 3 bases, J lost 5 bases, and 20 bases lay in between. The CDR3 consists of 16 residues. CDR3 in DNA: TGTGCCAGCAGCTACGACTTTGGGGCGCCGGGGACTGAAGCTTTCTTT. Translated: CASSYDFGAPGTEAFF. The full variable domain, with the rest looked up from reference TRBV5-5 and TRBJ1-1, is DAGVTQSPTHLIKTRGQQVTLRCSPISGHKSVSWYQQVLGQGPQFIFQYYEKEERGRGNFPDRFSARQFPNYSSELNVNALLLGDSALYLCASSYDFGAPGTEAFFGQGTRLTVV.

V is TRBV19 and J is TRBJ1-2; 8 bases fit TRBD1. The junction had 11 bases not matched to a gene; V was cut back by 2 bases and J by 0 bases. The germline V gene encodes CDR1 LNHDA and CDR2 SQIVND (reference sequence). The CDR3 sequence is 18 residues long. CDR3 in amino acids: CASSILPGTGPANYGYTF. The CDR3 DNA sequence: TGTGCCAGTAGTATACTTCCCGGGACAGGACCAGCTAACTATGGCTACACCTTC.

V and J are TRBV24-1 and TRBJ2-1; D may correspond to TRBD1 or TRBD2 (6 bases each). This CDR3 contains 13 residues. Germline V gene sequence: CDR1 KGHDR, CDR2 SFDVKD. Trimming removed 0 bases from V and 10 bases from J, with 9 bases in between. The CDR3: CATSDLRGREQFF. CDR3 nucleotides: TGTGCCACCAGTGATTTGCGGGGGCGGGAGCAGTTCTTC.

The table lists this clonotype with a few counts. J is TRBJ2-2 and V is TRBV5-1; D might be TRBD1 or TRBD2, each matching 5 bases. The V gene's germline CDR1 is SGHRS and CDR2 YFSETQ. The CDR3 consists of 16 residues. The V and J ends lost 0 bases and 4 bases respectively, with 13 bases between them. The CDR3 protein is CASSLVQGVRTGELFF. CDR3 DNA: TGCGCCAGCAGCTTGGTCCAGGGAGTCCGCACCGGGGAGCTGTTTTTT.

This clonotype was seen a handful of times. CDR3 bases: TGCAGTGCTAGGACAGGGGGCTCCTACGAGCAGTACTTC. It is translated as CSARTGGSYEQYF. The rearrangement links TRBV20-1 to TRBJ2-7; TRBD1 matches 9 bases. V shed 3 bases and J 0 bases; nucleotides not matched to a gene: 0. CDR1 is DFQATT, CDR2 SNEGSKA, per germline (reference sequence). This CDR3 spans 13 amino acids.

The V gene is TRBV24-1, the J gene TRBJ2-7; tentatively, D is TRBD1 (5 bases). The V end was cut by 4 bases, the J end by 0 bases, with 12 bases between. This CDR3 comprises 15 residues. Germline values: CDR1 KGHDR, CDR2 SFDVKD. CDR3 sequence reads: CATSDRQGSSYEQYF. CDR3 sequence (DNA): TGTGCCACCAGTGACCGCCAGGGAAGCTCCTACGAGCAGTACTTC.

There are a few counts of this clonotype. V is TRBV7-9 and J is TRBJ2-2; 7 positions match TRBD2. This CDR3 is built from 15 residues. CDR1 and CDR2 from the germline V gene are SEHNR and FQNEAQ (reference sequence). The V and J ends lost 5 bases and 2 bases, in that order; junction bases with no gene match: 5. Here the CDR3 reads CASSMGLPNTGELFF. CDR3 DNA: TGTGCCAGCAGCATGGGACTACCCAACACCGGGGAGCTGTTTTTT.

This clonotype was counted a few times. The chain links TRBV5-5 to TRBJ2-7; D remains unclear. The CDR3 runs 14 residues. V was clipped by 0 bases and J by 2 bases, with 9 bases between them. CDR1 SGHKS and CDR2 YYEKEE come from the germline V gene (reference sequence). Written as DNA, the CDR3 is TGTGCCAGCAGCTTGGATAGTCTCACCTACGAGCAGTACTTC. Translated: CASSLDSLTYEQYF.

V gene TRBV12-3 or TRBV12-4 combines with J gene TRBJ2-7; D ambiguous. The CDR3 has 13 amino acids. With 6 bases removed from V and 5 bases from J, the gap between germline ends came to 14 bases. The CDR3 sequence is CASSPRIGHEQYF. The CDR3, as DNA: TGTGCCAGCAGCCCGAGGATTGGCCACGAGCAGTACTTC.

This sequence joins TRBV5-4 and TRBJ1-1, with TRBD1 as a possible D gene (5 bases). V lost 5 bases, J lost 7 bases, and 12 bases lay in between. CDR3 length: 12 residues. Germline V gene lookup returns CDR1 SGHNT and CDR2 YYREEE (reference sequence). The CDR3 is CASRNPQGEAFF. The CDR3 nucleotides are TGTGCCAGCAGGAACCCGCAGGGTGAAGCTTTCTTT.

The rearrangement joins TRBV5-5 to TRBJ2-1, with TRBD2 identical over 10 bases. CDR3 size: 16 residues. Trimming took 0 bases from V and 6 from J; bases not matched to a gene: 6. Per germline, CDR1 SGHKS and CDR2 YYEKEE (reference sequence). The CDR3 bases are TGTGCCAGCAGCTTGGTAGCGGGGGGACTTTTCAATGAGCAGTTCTTC. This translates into CASSLVAGGLFNEQFF.

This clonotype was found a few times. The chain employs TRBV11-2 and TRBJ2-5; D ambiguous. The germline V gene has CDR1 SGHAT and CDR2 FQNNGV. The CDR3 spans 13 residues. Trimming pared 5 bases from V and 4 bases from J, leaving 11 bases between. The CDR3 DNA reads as TGTGCCAGCAGCCCCCCTTACGCAGAGACCCAGTACTTC. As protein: CASSPPYAETQYF.

In DNA form, the CDR3 reads TGTGCCAGCAGTTTTGGGTCAGGACCAGGGACAGTACTTCCCGAAGAGACCCAGTACTTC. It specifies CASSFGSGPGTVLPEETQYF. This chain uses TRBV12-3 or TRBV12-4 with TRBJ2-5, with 7 bases lining up with TRBD1. Losses at the gene ends were 3 bases for V and 3 bases for J; bases not matched to a gene: 22. This CDR3 spans 20 amino acids.

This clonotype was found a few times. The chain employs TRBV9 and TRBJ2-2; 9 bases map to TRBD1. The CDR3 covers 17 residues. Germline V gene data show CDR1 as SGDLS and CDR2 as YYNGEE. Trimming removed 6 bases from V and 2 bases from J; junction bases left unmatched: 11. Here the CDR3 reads CASNSAPGQGNTGELFF. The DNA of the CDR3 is TGTGCCAGCAACTCCGCACCGGGACAGGGAAACACCGGGGAGCTGTTTTTT.

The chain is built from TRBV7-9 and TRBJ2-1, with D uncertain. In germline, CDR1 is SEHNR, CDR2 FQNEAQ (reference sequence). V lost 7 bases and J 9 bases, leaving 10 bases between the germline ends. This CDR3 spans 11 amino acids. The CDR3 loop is CASNLGGEQFF. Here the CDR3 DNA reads TGTGCCAGCAATCTCGGCGGTGAGCAGTTCTTC.

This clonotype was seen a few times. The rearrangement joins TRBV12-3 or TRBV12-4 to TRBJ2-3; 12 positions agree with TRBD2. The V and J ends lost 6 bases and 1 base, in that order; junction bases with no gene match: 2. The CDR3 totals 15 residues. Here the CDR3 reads CASSRLAGGTDTQYF. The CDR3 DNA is TGTGCCAGCAGCCGACTAGCGGGAGGCACAGATACGCAGTATTTT.

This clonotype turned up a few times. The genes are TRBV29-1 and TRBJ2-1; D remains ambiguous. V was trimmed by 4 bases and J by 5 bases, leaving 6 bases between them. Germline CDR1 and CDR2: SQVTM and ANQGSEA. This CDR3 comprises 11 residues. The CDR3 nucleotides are TGCAGCGTTGTAGCAAACAATGAGCAGTTCTTC. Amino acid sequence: CSVVANNEQFF.

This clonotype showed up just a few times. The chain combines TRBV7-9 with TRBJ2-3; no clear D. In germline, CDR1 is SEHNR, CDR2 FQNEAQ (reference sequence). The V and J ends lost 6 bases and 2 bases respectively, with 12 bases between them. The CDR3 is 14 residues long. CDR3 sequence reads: CASSRHGPTDTQYF. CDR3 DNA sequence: TGTGCCAGCAGTCGACACGGACCCACAGATACGCAGTATTTT.

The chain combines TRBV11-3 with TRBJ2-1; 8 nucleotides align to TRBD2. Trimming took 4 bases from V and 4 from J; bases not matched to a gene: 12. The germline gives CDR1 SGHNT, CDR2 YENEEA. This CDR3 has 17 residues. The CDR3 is CASSSGLDRPPYNEQFF. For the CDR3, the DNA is TGTGCCAGCAGCTCGGGACTAGACCGACCCCCTTACAATGAGCAGTTCTTC.

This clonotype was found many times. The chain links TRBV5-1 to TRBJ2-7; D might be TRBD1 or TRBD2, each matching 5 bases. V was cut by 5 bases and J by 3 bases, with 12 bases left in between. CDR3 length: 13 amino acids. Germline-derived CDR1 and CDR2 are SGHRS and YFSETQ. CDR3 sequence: CASRPGADYEQYF. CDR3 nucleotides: TGCGCCAGCAGACCCGGGGCGGACTACGAGCAGTACTTC.

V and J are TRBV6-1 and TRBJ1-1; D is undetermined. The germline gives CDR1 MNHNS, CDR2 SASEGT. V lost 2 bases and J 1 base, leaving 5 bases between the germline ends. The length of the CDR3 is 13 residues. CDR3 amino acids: CASSELWNTEAFF. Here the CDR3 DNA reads TGTGCCAGCAGTGAACTGTGGAACACTGAAGCTTTCTTT.

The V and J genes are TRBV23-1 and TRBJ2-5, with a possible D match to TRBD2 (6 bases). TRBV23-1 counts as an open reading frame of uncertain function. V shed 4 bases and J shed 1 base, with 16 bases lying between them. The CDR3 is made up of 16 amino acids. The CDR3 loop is CASSLLGLNAQETQYF. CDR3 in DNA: TGCGCCAGCAGTCTTCTTGGACTAAACGCCCAAGAGACCCAGTACTTC.

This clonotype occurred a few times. The CDR3 coding sequence is TGTGCCAGCAGCCCCCACAGGCGGGAGCCCCCCCCAGATACGCAGTATTTT. The encoded protein is CASSPHRREPPPDTQYF. V and J are TRBV3-2 and TRBJ2-3; TRBD1, the table's D call, lacks a check against the DNA. TRBV3-2 corresponds to a pseudogene. This CDR3 spans 17 amino acids.